These 23 T cell receptor beta chains share one sample of origin, sequenced in a study of tumor-infiltrating lymphocytes in primary liver carcinoma. The source of the blood RNA was unsorted whole blood, and germline DNA was extracted as well. Total RNA amounting to around 530 ng was the source from which TCR beta cDNA was made with a constant-region primer. Slightly modified ARM-PCR, run as three nested multiplex PCR rounds, produced the TCR beta libraries. Each of the first two PCR rounds ran approximately 11 cycles with TRBV1-TRBV30 forward and C-beta reverse primers. TCRdb redid the calling of the multiplex PCR reads with MiXCR, one entry per CDR3 protein. The sample yields hundreds of thousands of distinct CDR3 sequences, around three fifths seen once. Input material: peripheral blood. All receptors come from a woman aged 25 to 45 with primary liver carcinoma and hepatitis B virus infection.

This clonotype was counted only a few times. The rearrangement uses TRBV6-6 and TRBJ1-2; no clear D gene. This CDR3 spans 12 amino acids. The V and J ends lost 2 bases and 7 bases respectively, with 8 bases between them. Germline loops: CDR1 MNHNY, CDR2 SVGAGI (reference sequence). CDR3 sequence reads: CASSYLGFGYTF. CDR3 coding DNA: TGTGCCAGCAGTTACCTAGGGTTTGGCTACACCTTC.

This chain links TRBV6-5 with TRBJ2-7; D gene uncertain. The CDR3 is 13 amino acids. The V and J ends lost 2 bases and 4 bases respectively, with 9 bases between them. Germline values: CDR1 MNHEY, CDR2 SVGAGI. The CDR3 DNA follows: TGTGCCAGCAGTTACCGGCCAAATTACGAGCAGTACTTC. Translation: CASSYRPNYEQYF.

CDR3 DNA: TGCGGGGGAAATGCAGGGGGGACCCAGTACTTC. Translation gives CGGNAGGTQYF. The gene calls are TRBV29-1 and TRBJ2-5, with TRBD1 matching over 7 bases. Germline V CDR1 and CDR2: SQVTM, ANQGSEA. The CDR3 spans 11 residues.

The chain joins TRBV5-6 to TRBJ2-1; D is perhaps TRBD2 (5 bases). Germline V gene data show CDR1 as SGHDT and CDR2 as YYEEEE. This CDR3 is built from 18 residues. V was pared by 2 bases and J by 0 bases, with 18 bases between. The chain's CDR3 is CASSLRTSRISSYNEQFF. The DNA of the CDR3 is TGTGCCAGCAGCTTAAGGACTTCCAGGATTAGCTCCTACAATGAGCAGTTCTTC.

This chain joins TRBV29-1 and TRBJ2-5; 8 nucleotides agree with TRBD1. The CDR3 is 14 amino acids. With 4 bases clipped from V and 4 bases from J, the junction kept 8 bases outside the gene matches. CDR1 is SQVTM, CDR2 ANQGSEA, per germline. In DNA, the CDR3 is TGCAGCGTTGGGGGACAGGAGTTCACAGAGACCCAGTACTTC. Its protein product is CSVGGQEFTETQYF.

Comment on this clonotype: A much more abundant neighbour one base away suggests this may be a read error. The chain recombines TRBV11-3 with TRBJ2-2; possible D gene TRBD2, 5 bases. The CDR3 runs to 16 residues. The germline V and J ends were trimmed by 2 bases and 5 bases, with 15 bases remaining between them. Germline CDR1 and CDR2: SGHNT and YENEEA. The CDR3 region is CASSLCRGVLTGELFF. Here the CDR3 DNA reads TGTGCCAGCAGCTTATGTCGGGGAGTCCTAACCGGGGAGCTGTTTTTT.

Concerning this clonotype itself: At one end, the junction sequence differs from germline, possibly due to a read error. This chain links TRBV11-2 with TRBJ2-4, with D perhaps matching TRBD1 (6 bases). Looked up from germline, CDR1 is SGHAT and CDR2 is FQNNGV. The CDR3 has 21 residues. In DNA, the CDR3 is TGTGCCATCAGCCAATACACCTCGGGACACAGTTTAACCCTAGCCAAAAACATTCAGTACTTC. This codes for CAISQYTSGHSLTLAKNIQYF. Full variable domain (rest looked up from reference TRBV11-2 and TRBJ2-4): EAGVAQSPRYKIIEKRQSVAFWCNPISGHATLYWYQQILGQGPKLLIQFQNNGVVDDSQLPKDRFSAERLKGVDSTLKIQPAKLEDSAVYLCAISQYTSGHSLTLAKNIQYFGAGTRLSVL.

This clonotype has a count of ten or more. The chain carries TRBV6-5 and TRBJ2-1, with D possibly being TRBD2 (6 bases). The CDR3 covers 15 residues. CDR1 and CDR2 from the germline V gene are MNHEY and SVGAGI. V dropped 8 bases and J dropped 5 bases, with 19 bases sitting between them. CDR3 region: CASRSSPGGHNEQFF. CDR3 bases: TGTGCCAGCCGATCTAGCCCCGGGGGTCACAATGAGCAGTTCTTC.

With regard to this clonotype: With a much larger clone just one base away, this may be a read error. The CDR3 does not close with the conserved phenylalanine or tryptophan, likely indicating a read error. The chain has TRBV4-2 and TRBJ2-7; D unresolved. From germline, CDR1 is LGHNA and CDR2 YNFKEQ. Trimming pared 1 base from V and 6 bases from J, leaving 4 bases between. The CDR3 runs 11 residues. In nucleotides, the CDR3 is TGTGCCAGCAGCCAAGCCGGCGAGCAGTACTTG. Protein product: CASSQAGEQYL.

This sequence joins TRBV15 and TRBJ2-7; the D gene is possibly TRBD2 (5 bases). V was clipped by 2 bases and J by 4 bases, with 9 bases between them. The CDR3 is made up of 13 amino acids. Germline V CDR1 and CDR2: LNHNV, YYDKDF (reference sequence). DNA of the CDR3: TGTGCCACCAGCAGACCGAGCGGTTACGAGCAGTACTTC. This codes for CATSRPSGYEQYF.

As to this clonotype: With a much larger clone just one base away, this may be a read error. The conserved final phenylalanine or tryptophan is absent from the CDR3, which likely points to a read error. This chain uses TRBV11-3 with TRBJ2-3; 9 bases map to TRBD2. The length of the CDR3 is 17 residues. V shed 5 bases and J 0 bases; nucleotides not matched to a gene: 9. Germline CDR1 and CDR2: SGHNT and YENEEA. This CDR3 is CASSRRAGGSSTDTQYS. In DNA, the CDR3 is TGTGCCAGCAGCCGTCGAGCGGGGGGATCTAGCACAGATACGCAGTATTCT.

This clonotype occurred once. The chain recombines TRBV7-6 with TRBJ2-1, with TRBD2 matching 8 bases. The CDR3 spans 19 residues. Germline CDR1 reads SGHVS; CDR2 reads FNYEAQ. Trimming at V came to 1 base and at J to 2 bases, leaving 13 bases not matched to a gene. The chain's CDR3 is CASSLGPGAREAPYNEQFF. The CDR3 DNA reads as TGTGCCAGCAGCTTAGGCCCTGGTGCGCGGGAGGCCCCCTACAATGAGCAGTTCTTC. The complete variable domain, with remaining parts taken from reference TRBV7-6 and TRBJ2-1, reads GAGVSQSPRYKVTKRGQDVALRCDPISGHVSLYWYRQALGQGPEFLTYFNYEAQQDKSGLPNDRFSAERPEGSISTLTIQRTEQRDSAMYRCASSLGPGAREAPYNEQFFGPGTRLTVL.

This rearrangement joins TRBV24-1 to TRBJ2-7; no reliable D call. The CDR3 loop spans 11 amino acids. Germline CDR1 KGHDR, CDR2 SFDVKD. V was pared by 1 base and J by 7 bases, with 4 bases between. DNA of the CDR3: TGTGCCACCAGTGATTTCATTGAGCAGTACTTC. As protein: CATSDFIEQYF.

In the case of this clonotype: This may be a read error, as it is one base from a much larger clone. This chain links TRBV6-6 with TRBJ1-2, with 8 bases identical to TRBD1. CDR3 size: 15 residues. The V gene end was trimmed by 7 bases and the J gene end by 7 bases; junction bases not matched to a gene: 14. Germline V gene lookup returns CDR1 MNHNY and CDR2 SVGAGI (reference sequence). For the CDR3, the DNA is TGTGCCAGCAAGGATGTCGGGACAGGTCGCATTGGCTACACCTTC. Protein: CASKDVGTGRIGYTF.

This clonotype has ten or more counts. V usage is TRBV12-3 or TRBV12-4 and J usage is TRBJ2-5; 7 nucleotides line up with TRBD2. The CDR3 consists of 13 residues. The junction had 2 bases not matched to a gene; V was cut back by 2 bases and J by 5 bases. This chain's CDR3 is CASSLQRGETQYF. The CDR3 nucleotides read TGTGCCAGCAGTTTACAGCGGGGCGAGACCCAGTACTTC.

The chain has TRBV7-9 and TRBJ2-1, with D tentatively TRBD1 (5 bases). This CDR3 contains 14 residues. Germline V gene lookup returns CDR1 SEHNR and CDR2 FQNEAQ (reference sequence). Trimming shortened V by 0 bases and J by 10 bases, and 13 bases separated the two germline ends. CDR3: CASSLAIGAGEQFF. In nucleotides, the CDR3 is TGTGCCAGCAGCTTAGCTATAGGGGCCGGAGAGCAGTTCTTC.

As regards this clonotype: Here the CDR3 omits its conserved ending phenylalanine or tryptophan, so a read error is the likely source. The rearrangement uses TRBV29-1 and TRBJ2-2; tentative D call: TRBD1 (5 bases). The V and J ends lost 7 bases and 9 bases respectively, with 21 bases between them. Germline lookup yields CDR1 SQVTM and CDR2 ANQGSEA. This CDR3 has 14 amino acids. This CDR3 is CSAFGWFGHRELFS. CDR3 in DNA: TGCAGCGCCTTCGGGTGGTTTGGACACCGGGAGCTGTTTTCT.

This clonotype occurred many times. The chain joins TRBV6-2 or TRBV6-3 to TRBJ2-7; 7 bases match TRBD1. The V gene end was trimmed by 9 bases and the J gene end by 4 bases; junction bases not matched to a gene: 12. CDR1 and CDR2 (germline): MNHEY, SVGEGT. The CDR3 length is 14 residues. This CDR3 is CASLRDSGMYEQYF. DNA of the CDR3: TGTGCCAGTCTCCGGGACAGTGGTATGTACGAGCAGTACTTC.

The sample holds one count of this clonotype. A read error may be the cause here, since a much bigger clone is one base away. The chain employs TRBV25-1 and TRBJ2-2, with no clear D. CDR3 size: 16 residues. Looked up from germline, CDR1 is MGHDK and CDR2 is SYGVNS. This chain's CDR3 is CALHGASSPYTWELFF. CDR3 DNA: TGTGCCCTTCATGGCGCTTCGTCGCCTTACACCTGGGAGCTGTTTTTT.

About this clonotype: A much larger clone is a single base away; this may be a read error. This chain connects TRBV29-1 to TRBJ1-1; D ambiguous. Trimming pared 6 bases from V and 6 bases from J, leaving 11 bases between. This CDR3 has 11 amino acids. Per the germline V gene, CDR1 is SQVTM and CDR2 is ANQGSEA. The CDR3 reads CSVRADAEAFF. CDR3 sequence (DNA): TGCAGCGTGCGAGCGGACGCTGAAGCTTTCTTT. The variable domain in full, with the rest retrieved from reference TRBV29-1 and TRBJ1-1, is SAVISQKPSRDICQRGTSLTIQCQVDSQVTMMFWYRQQPGQSLTLIATANQGSEATYESGFVIDKFPISRPNLTFSTLTVSNMSPEDSSIYLCSVRADAEAFFGQGTRLTVV.

This clonotype was counted at least ten times. The chain recombines TRBV12-3 or TRBV12-4 with TRBJ2-1, with a weak D call TRBD2 (5 bases). V was clipped by 5 bases and J by 10 bases, with 12 bases between them. The CDR3 covers 12 residues. The CDR3 here is CASSRGRREQFF. DNA for the CDR3: TGTGCCAGCAGTCGTGGCCGGAGGGAGCAGTTCTTC.

Remarks on this clonotype: This may be a read error: a much more frequent sequence differs by one nucleotide. As the CDR3 is not closed by the conserved phenylalanine or tryptophan, this likely results from a read error. This chain uses TRBV12-3 or TRBV12-4 with TRBJ2-7; TRBD2 aligns across 9 bases. The length of the CDR3 is 15 residues. Trimming took 3 bases from V and 6 from J; bases not matched to a gene: 9. CDR3 region: CASSFRASGMGEQYY. CDR3 nucleotides: TGTGCCAGCAGTTTTAGGGCTAGCGGGATGGGCGAGCAGTACTAC.

The sample holds many counts of this clonotype. This rearrangement joins TRBV29-1 to TRBJ2-1; 9 positions match TRBD1. From germline, CDR1 is SQVTM and CDR2 ANQGSEA. The CDR3 sequence is 16 residues long. Trimming took 2 bases from V and 5 from J; bases not matched to a gene: 10. In DNA, the CDR3 is TGCAGCGTTGAACGCCGACAGGGGGTGAGCAACAATGAGCAGTTCTTC. Translating it yields CSVERRQGVSNNEQFF.